The clone carrying this TCR beta chain has just a few counts. Antigen: not known. This PCR relied on a set of 60 Vbeta primers and 13 Jbeta primers. Clones were sequenced by immunoSEQ multiplex PCR, and TCRdb holds only the in-frame ones, with some missing. The table includes under 200,000 clones, over 75% detected once. Among the donors, all were healthy bone marrow donors. Unrecorded immune exposures were likely, despite nominal health at sampling. These data belong to a study of cytomegalovirus exposure and HLA in healthy donors. Study-wide results and caveats: It was assumed in the presence/absence analyses that sequencing depth was roughly uniform across donors.

Trimming took off 0 bases at V and 6 bases at J, with 12 bases between the two ends. This CDR3 comprises 16 residues. Per germline, CDR1 MGHRA and CDR2 YSYEKL. This sequence joins TRBV4-1 and TRBJ1-6; D ambiguous. The source is a man in his fifties in good health and CMV-seropositive. Material for sequencing was PBMCs. This chain's CDR3 is CASSQDRGSPNSPLHF. CDR3 sequence (DNA): TGCGCCAGCAGCCAAGATCGAGGCAGTCCTAATTCACCCCTCCACTTT.